The sequence of this T cell receptor beta chain was determined in a study of OX40 agonist ivuxolimab in advanced cancers. This clone was found a few times. The germline V gene encodes CDR1 SGHTA and CDR2 FQGNSA. Trimming left V 4 bases short and J 9 bases short, with 22 bases between. The CDR3 is made up of 17 amino acids. Data came from immunoSEQ multiplex PCR; TCRdb stores just in-frame clones and leaves some out. The table records tens of thousands of clones, 87% of them present only once. Sequences were derived from CD4+ or CD8+ T cells sorted from blood, sampled in a trial of the OX40 agonist ivuxolimab. The clonotype was recovered from an adult with an advanced solid tumor such as melanoma, head and neck, liver or kidney cancer. V is TRBV7-2 and J is TRBJ1-6, with D perhaps TRBD1 (5 bases). As DNA, the CDR3 is TGTGCCAGCAGCTCATTCGCGGCTGCAGGGTTGAGTTCACCCCTCCACTTT. Its translation is CASSSFAAAGLSSPLHF.